This T cell receptor (beta chain) was recorded in a study of blood T cell repertoires in COVID-19. This CDR3 has 14 amino acids. The germline V gene has CDR1 SQVTM and CDR2 ANQGSEA. Losses at the gene ends were 5 bases for V and 4 bases for J; bases not matched to a gene: 8. Original data processing: By means of reference gene primer amplification, nucleated cell counts were estimated. Profiling relied on immunoSEQ multiplex PCR, and the TCRdb table lists in-frame clones only, not all of them. V, J and clone size are taken as reported in that table, and D and trimming were inferred from the DNA itself. This sample has hundreds of thousands of clones, with approximately 89% found just once.

The rearrangement uses TRBV29-1 and TRBJ2-5; 9 bases agree with TRBD1. The clonotype comes from a woman aged 70 to 79 with COVID-19, enrolled during active disease. The sample consisted of peripheral blood. The CDR3 sequence: CSVIDGQGLETQYF. The CDR3 DNA sequence: TGCAGCGTTATTGACGGACAGGGGCTAGAGACCCAGTACTTC.